Following are 26 T cell receptor beta chains from one sample sequenced in a study of blood T cell repertoires in COVID-19. Clones were sequenced by immunoSEQ multiplex PCR, and TCRdb holds only the in-frame ones, with some missing. This table has about 170,000 clones, approximately 86% appearing once. Sample: peripheral blood. These receptors were collected from a woman older than 75 with active or convalescent COVID-19.

The V and J genes are TRBV2 and TRBJ1-4; D remains ambiguous. Trimming cost V 7 bases and J 0 bases, with 9 bases left between them. The CDR3 spans 14 residues. Germline CDR1 is SNHLY and CDR2 is FYNNEI. The CDR3 sequence: CASTEVTTNEKLFF. CDR3 nucleotides: TGTGCCAGCACGGAGGTTACAACTAATGAAAAACTGTTTTTT.

The chain links TRBV4-2 to TRBJ2-7, with D unclear. Germline V gene sequence: CDR1 LGHNA, CDR2 YNFKEQ. The ends were cut back, 0 bases at V and 7 bases at J, with 13 bases in the middle. This CDR3 contains 14 residues. The CDR3 protein is CASSQDRLVREQYF. The CDR3 coding sequence is TGTGCCAGCAGCCAAGATAGGCTAGTTCGTGAGCAGTACTTC.

Only one count was recorded for this clone. The chain recombines TRBV3-1 (or the pseudogene TRBV3-2) with TRBJ1-3; 9 nucleotides line up with TRBD1. The CDR3 runs 17 residues. Germline values: CDR1 LGHDT, CDR2 YNNKEL (reference sequence). The V and J ends lost 2 bases and 1 base, in that order; junction bases with no gene match: 6. The CDR3 nucleotides read TGTGCCAGCAGCCAACGCTCCGGGACAGGGTCTGGAAACACCATATATTTT. This sequence encodes CASSQRSGTGSGNTIYF.

The chain uses TRBV7-2 and TRBJ1-3; tentative D call: TRBD1 (6 bases). CDR3 length: 15 residues. Deletions cut 5 bases from V and 0 bases from J, with 11 bases between. Germline loops: CDR1 SGHTA, CDR2 FQGNSA. In DNA form, the CDR3 reads TGTGCCAGCAGCCCTAGGGGGTACTCTGGAAACACCATATATTTT. Protein product: CASSPRGYSGNTIYF.

The chain combines TRBV6-1 with TRBJ1-1, with a weak D call TRBD1 (6 bases). The CDR3 contains 15 residues. Trimming took off 3 bases at V and 2 bases at J, with 13 bases between the two ends. The germline CDR1 and CDR2 sequences are MNHNS and SASEGT. CDR3 loop: CASSDRGLPNTEAFF. The CDR3 DNA follows: TGTGCCAGCAGTGACAGGGGACTACCTAACACTGAAGCTTTCTTT.

This rearrangement joins TRBV4-1 to TRBJ2-1; 14 nucleotides match TRBD2. CDR1 MGHRA and CDR2 YSYEKL come from the germline V gene. CDR3 size: 16 residues. V shed 2 bases and J 8 bases; nucleotides not matched to a gene: 5. This CDR3 is CASSQLGTSGSHEQFF. CDR3 nucleotides: TGCGCCAGCAGCCAACTTGGGACTAGCGGGAGTCATGAGCAGTTCTTC.

The chain employs TRBV2 and TRBJ1-1; D unresolved. The ends were cut back, 0 bases at V and 2 bases at J, with 10 bases in the middle. Germline lookup yields CDR1 SNHLY and CDR2 FYNNEI. This CDR3 region has 15 residues. The CDR3 here is CASSEARQQNTEAFF. CDR3 nucleotide sequence: TGTGCCAGCAGTGAAGCGCGGCAGCAAAACACTGAAGCTTTCTTT.

This chain joins TRBV6-5 and TRBJ2-1; TRBD1 matches at 7 bases. The V and J ends lost 7 bases and 7 bases, in that order; junction bases with no gene match: 7. The germline V gene encodes CDR1 MNHEY and CDR2 SVGAGI. The CDR3 extends over 13 amino acids. CDR3 DNA sequence: TGTGCCAGCAACGACAGGGACAAAAATGAGCAGTTCTTC. Protein product: CASNDRDKNEQFF.

The gene calls are TRBV24-1 and TRBJ2-3, with D tentatively TRBD2 (5 bases). Trimming took 1 base from V and 0 from J, leaving 10 bases between them. The CDR3 has 16 residues. Germline lookup yields CDR1 KGHDR and CDR2 SFDVKD. The CDR3: CATSDLAEDSTDTQYF. CDR3 nucleotides: TGTGCCACCAGTGATTTAGCGGAGGATAGCACAGATACGCAGTATTTT.

The sample holds one count of this clone. CDR3 nucleotide sequence: TGTGCCACCAGCAGACGCCCCGCAGGGCCGGTCACCGGGGAGCTGTTTTTT. Protein product: CATSRRPAGPVTGELFF. The gene calls are TRBV15 and TRBJ2-2; possible D gene TRBD1, 5 bases. Between the trimmed V and J ends, which lost 2 bases and 4 bases, there was a span of 17 bases. Germline CDR1 reads LNHNV; CDR2 reads YYDKDF (reference sequence). The CDR3 totals 17 residues.

This sequence joins TRBV6-6 and TRBJ2-3; D unresolved. V lost 0 bases, J lost 13 bases, and 8 bases lay in between. The CDR3 totals 11 residues. The germline V gene has CDR1 MNHNY and CDR2 SVGAGI (reference sequence). The CDR3 reads CASSYSEHEYF. The CDR3 coding sequence is TGTGCCAGCAGTTACTCCGAACACGAGTATTTT.

This clone turned up a few times. The V and J genes are TRBV19 and TRBJ1-3; D is perhaps TRBD1 (6 bases). The CDR3 is 15 amino acids. V was trimmed by 8 bases and J by 2 bases, leaving 16 bases between them. The germline gives CDR1 LNHDA, CDR2 SQIVND (reference sequence). CDR3 loop: CASLDRQAAGNTIYF. The CDR3 coding sequence is TGTGCCAGTCTAGACAGGCAAGCAGCTGGAAACACCATATATTTT.

CDR3 residues: CAISDIAGGANEQFF. CDR3 sequence (DNA): TGTGCCATCAGCGACATAGCGGGAGGAGCCAATGAGCAGTTCTTC. The chain uses TRBV10-3 and TRBJ2-1, with TRBD2 identical over 10 bases. The germline V gene encodes CDR1 ENHRY and CDR2 SYGVKD. CDR3 size: 15 residues. Trimming at V came to 6 bases and at J to 6 bases, leaving 8 bases not matched to a gene.

The CDR3 region has the DNA TGCAGCGTTGACGAGACAGGGGGCGATGGCTACACCTTC. Protein product: CSVDETGGDGYTF. V usage is TRBV29-1 and J usage is TRBJ1-2; 10 bases are a match to TRBD1. V shed 3 bases, J shed 6 bases, and the junction held 4 bases outside the gene matches. This CDR3 is built from 13 residues. In germline, CDR1 is SQVTM, CDR2 ANQGSEA. The variable domain in full, with the rest retrieved from reference TRBV29-1 and TRBJ1-2, is SAVISQKPSRDICQRGTSLTIQCQVDSQVTMMFWYRQQPGQSLTLIATANQGSEATYESGFVIDKFPISRPNLTFSTLTVSNMSPEDSSIYLCSVDETGGDGYTFGSGTRLTVV.

The rearrangement joins TRBV19 to TRBJ2-5; D call uncertain. CDR1 is LNHDA and CDR2 is SQIVND in the germline V gene (reference sequence). V lost 6 bases to trimming and J lost 0 bases, with 11 bases between them. The CDR3 has 14 amino acids. CDR3 sequence (DNA): TGTGCCAGTAGGATATCAGGAAACCAAGAGACCCAGTACTTC. The encoded protein is CASRISGNQETQYF.

The rearrangement joins TRBV7-9 to TRBJ2-7, with D hard to call. The CDR3 spans 12 residues. Germline CDR1 and CDR2: SEHNR and FQNEAQ (reference sequence). V lost 5 bases, J lost 4 bases, and 9 bases lay in between. The CDR3 sequence is CASSKTDYEQYF. The CDR3 DNA is TGTGCCAGCAGCAAGACTGATTACGAGCAGTACTTC.

J is TRBJ2-3 and V is TRBV7-3; a weak D match, TRBD2 (5 bases). Germline CDR1 reads SGHTA; CDR2 reads FQGTGA. The CDR3 extends over 15 amino acids. V lost 1 base, J lost 2 bases, and 10 bases lay in between. As DNA, the CDR3 is TGTGCCAGCAGCTTAAGTCGACTAAACACAGATACGCAGTATTTT. It translates to CASSLSRLNTDTQYF.

The J gene is TRBJ1-1, the V gene TRBV28; D is perhaps TRBD1 (6 bases). From germline, CDR1 is MDHEN and CDR2 SYDVKM. The V and J ends lost 1 base and 1 base respectively, with 19 bases between them. The CDR3 loop spans 18 amino acids. For the CDR3, the DNA is TGTGCCAGCAGTTTATTGGGCAGGGGAATTTCCTCGAACACTGAAGCTTTCTTT. This translates into CASSLLGRGISSNTEAFF.

This chain links TRBV3-1 (or the pseudogene TRBV3-2) with TRBJ1-1; a possible D gene is TRBD1 (5 bases). Trimming took off 2 bases at V and 4 bases at J, with 17 bases between the two ends. The CDR3 loop spans 16 amino acids. CDR1 and CDR2 (germline): LGHDT, YNNKEL (reference sequence). For the CDR3, the DNA is TGTGCCAGCAGCCAATGGTTTGGGCAGGGTGCCACTGAAGCTTTCTTT. It encodes CASSQWFGQGATEAFF.

This chain uses TRBV7-9 with TRBJ2-2; the D gene is possibly TRBD2 (5 bases). In germline, CDR1 is SEHNR, CDR2 FQNEAQ (reference sequence). This CDR3 contains 14 residues. The germline V and J ends were trimmed by 4 bases and 0 bases, with 6 bases remaining between them. The CDR3 loop is CASSSDSNTGELFF. The CDR3 DNA follows: TGTGCCAGCAGCTCGGACTCGAACACCGGGGAGCTGTTTTTT.

The chain employs TRBV13 and TRBJ2-3; 13 bases align to TRBD2. This CDR3 is built from 19 residues. Germline V gene data show CDR1 as PRHDT and CDR2 as FYEKMQ (reference sequence). After removal of 3 bases from V and 2 bases from J, the junction contained 11 bases not matched to a gene. CDR3 region: CASSFRTSGRPRTTDTQYF. DNA for the CDR3: TGTGCCAGCAGCTTCCGGACTAGCGGGAGACCAAGAACCACAGATACGCAGTATTTT.

The chain couples TRBV4-2 to TRBJ1-1; D perhaps matches TRBD1 (5 bases). The V end lost 4 bases, the J end lost 3 bases, and 15 bases lay between the germline ends. The V gene's germline CDR1 is LGHNA and CDR2 YNFKEQ. The length of the CDR3 is 15 residues. The CDR3 spells CASSLQDRKDTEAFF. The CDR3, as DNA: TGTGCCAGCAGCCTACAGGACCGCAAGGACACTGAAGCTTTCTTT.

The CDR3 protein is CASSETTAYSNQPQHF. CDR3 bases: TGTGCCAGCAGTGAAACGACAGCATATAGCAATCAGCCCCAGCATTTT. V and J are TRBV6-1 and TRBJ1-5, with a possible D match to TRBD1 (5 bases). CDR3 size: 16 residues. Trimming took 2 bases from V and 0 from J, leaving 11 bases between them. In germline, CDR1 is MNHNS, CDR2 SASEGT.

This chain connects TRBV19 to TRBJ1-6; 11 positions agree with TRBD1. V was clipped by 7 bases and J by 14 bases; unmatched bases: 7. The CDR3 sequence is 13 residues long. CDR1 is LNHDA, CDR2 SQIVND, per germline (reference sequence). CDR3 in DNA: TGTGCCAGTATGATGGACAGGGGGCAATCCCTCCACTTT. Translated: CASMMDRGQSLHF.

The chain combines TRBV5-1 with TRBJ2-1; D possibly corresponds to TRBD2 (6 bases). This CDR3 is 15 amino acids long. Trimming shortened V by 4 bases and J by 7 bases, and 18 bases separated the two germline ends. The germline V gene has CDR1 SGHRS and CDR2 YFSETQ. DNA for the CDR3: TGCGCCAGCAGCGAAACTAGCAATGTTGGGAATGAGCAGTTCTTC. This translates into CASSETSNVGNEQFF.

The V call is TRBV28, the J call TRBJ1-1, with D possibly TRBD1 on 6 matching bases. Germline V gene data show CDR1 as MDHEN and CDR2 as SYDVKM. With 8 bases removed from V and 3 bases from J, the gap between germline ends came to 19 bases. The CDR3 loop spans 15 amino acids. The CDR3 protein is CASPPSGGKDTEAFF. The CDR3 region has the DNA TGTGCCAGCCCACCGTCGGGGGGCAAGGACACTGAAGCTTTCTTT.